The 13 T cell receptor beta chains listed next were all sequenced from one sample in a study of Ad26.COV2.S vaccination and SARS-CoV-2 variants. Treatment in this sample: 19 received Ad26.COV2.S at low or high dose, single or two shots; several received placebo; per-sample allocation not given. Each sample was drawn 63 days after the first injection (of vaccine or placebo). Some clones are missing from TCRdb's copy, which holds only in-frame ones; the method was immunoSEQ multiplex PCR. Among about 350,000 clones listed, around 89% were seen once. The sequenced sample was peripheral blood, obtained in a trial of Ad26.COV2.S vaccine versus placebo. The source is a person aged 18-60 years who received the Ad26.COV2.S COVID-19 vaccine or a placebo.

This chain connects TRBV11-2 to TRBJ2-1; TRBD1 matches 10 bases. V lost 5 bases to trimming and J lost 6 bases; unmatched junction nucleotides: 10. This CDR3 contains 16 residues. CDR1 is SGHAT, CDR2 FQNNGV, per germline. CDR3 residues: CASSTYRDRGINEQFF. CDR3 in DNA: TGTGCCAGCAGCACCTACCGGGACAGGGGCATCAATGAGCAGTTCTTC.

This clone showed up just a few times. V is TRBV9 and J is TRBJ2-2; D remains unclear. The CDR3 contains 15 residues. V was clipped by 3 bases and J by 3 bases, with 12 bases between them. Per germline, CDR1 SGDLS and CDR2 YYNGEE. CDR3 nucleotide sequence: TGTGCCAGCAGCGGTGATAGAGTGTACACCGGGGAGCTGTTTTTT. It specifies CASSGDRVYTGELFF.

This chain joins TRBV7-9 and TRBJ2-6; D call uncertain. This CDR3 spans 15 amino acids. Germline V CDR1 and CDR2: SEHNR, FQNEAQ (reference sequence). Trimming left V 1 base short and J 0 bases short, with 4 bases between. CDR3 nucleotide sequence: TGTGCCAGCAGCTTAGGGCTCTCTGGGGCCAACGTCCTGACTTTC. As protein: CASSLGLSGANVLTF.

This clone was detected only once. V and J are TRBV9 and TRBJ2-5, with D possibly being TRBD1 or TRBD2 (5 bases each). Per the germline V gene, CDR1 is SGDLS and CDR2 is YYNGEE. Trimming stripped 2 bases from V and 2 bases from J, with 13 bases between. The length of the CDR3 is 15 residues. CDR3 loop: CASSVQGEGQETQYF. DNA of the CDR3: TGTGCCAGCAGCGTGCAGGGAGAGGGGCAAGAGACCCAGTACTTC.

This CDR3 is CASSYGLAGGTTDTQYF. As DNA, the CDR3 is TGTGCCAGCAGTTACGGTCTAGCGGGGGGCACCACAGATACGCAGTATTTT. The V and J genes are TRBV6-2 or TRBV6-3 and TRBJ2-3; TRBD2 aligns across 11 bases. This CDR3 comprises 17 residues. Looked up from germline, CDR1 is MNHEY and CDR2 is SVGEGT. V lost 2 bases to trimming and J lost 2 bases; unmatched junction nucleotides: 6.

V is TRBV12-3 or TRBV12-4 and J is TRBJ1-2; D ambiguous. The CDR3 runs to 13 residues. The germline V and J ends were trimmed by 6 bases and 6 bases, with 14 bases remaining between them. CDR3 coding DNA: TGTGCCAGCAGAATCCAGGATACCCATGGCTACACCTTC. Encoded protein: CASRIQDTHGYTF.

The chain is built from TRBV19 and TRBJ2-3, with 14 nucleotides matching TRBD2. The CDR3 spans 16 residues. Trimming cost V 4 bases and J 5 bases; bases outside gene matches: 5. Per germline, CDR1 LNHDA and CDR2 SQIVND (reference sequence). This CDR3 reads CASSSPGLAGVDTQYF. The DNA of the CDR3 is TGTGCCAGTAGTAGTCCGGGACTAGCGGGAGTAGATACGCAGTATTTT.

The chain's CDR3 is CASSSGLAAADTQYF. The CDR3 DNA follows: TGCGCCAGCAGCTCTGGACTAGCCGCCGCAGATACGCAGTATTTT. The chain combines TRBV5-1 with TRBJ2-3; TRBD2 aligns across 8 bases. The length of the CDR3 is 15 residues. Germline V gene data show CDR1 as SGHRS and CDR2 as YFSETQ. The V and J ends lost 3 bases and 4 bases, in that order; junction bases with no gene match: 7.

The chain uses TRBV13 and TRBJ1-4, with a possible D match to TRBD1 (5 bases). This CDR3 has 15 amino acids. Trimming took 3 bases from V and 6 from J, leaving 14 bases between them. Germline V gene lookup returns CDR1 PRHDT and CDR2 FYEKMQ (reference sequence). The CDR3 nucleotides read TGTGCCAGCAGCTTCCACGGGACCCCGCATGAAAAACTGTTTTTT. Translated, it gives CASSFHGTPHEKLFF.

Only one count was recorded for this clone. The chain couples TRBV4-1 to TRBJ1-2, with no clear D. V shed 3 bases and J shed 4 bases, with 12 bases lying between them. Germline lookup yields CDR1 MGHRA and CDR2 YSYEKL. This CDR3 has 14 amino acids. CDR3 in DNA: TGCGCCAGCAGCCAGACTCGGACGACCTATGGCTACACCTTC. Protein sequence: CASSQTRTTYGYTF.

This chain links TRBV10-1 with TRBJ2-2, with D unclear. The CDR3 sequence is 14 residues long. CDR1 and CDR2 from the germline V gene are WNHNN and SYGVQD (reference sequence). V was pared by 6 bases and J by 5 bases, with 13 bases between. The CDR3 protein is CASSCQLDTGELFF. The CDR3 region has the DNA TGCGCCAGCAGCTGCCAGCTGGATACCGGGGAGCTGTTTTTT.

The sample holds a few counts of this clone. This chain uses TRBV12-5 with TRBJ2-1, with 11 bases that match TRBD2. Per the germline V gene, CDR1 is LGHNT and CDR2 is FRNRAP. CDR3 length: 16 residues. V lost 1 base to trimming and J lost 8 bases; unmatched junction nucleotides: 7. In DNA form, the CDR3 reads TGTGCTAGTGGTTTGGCCTCTAGCGGGAGGAGAGATGAGCAGTTCTTC. Amino acids: CASGLASSGRRDEQFF. Looking up the rest from reference TRBV12-5 and TRBJ2-1 gives the full variable domain: DARVTQTPRHKVTEMGQEVTMRCQPILGHNTVFWYRQTMMQGLELLAYFRNRAPLDDSGMPKDRFSAEMPDATLATLKIQPSEPRDSAVYFCASGLASSGRRDEQFFGPGTRLTVL.

This chain links TRBV3-1 (or the pseudogene TRBV3-2) with TRBJ1-1; maybe TRBD1 (5 bases). CDR1 is LGHDT and CDR2 is YNNKEL in the germline V gene (reference sequence). This CDR3 is built from 14 residues. V was trimmed by 0 bases and J by 5 bases, leaving 10 bases between them. CDR3 sequence (DNA): TGTGCCAGCAGCCAAGACGGGGGAAGGACTGAAGCTTTCTTT. It specifies CASSQDGGRTEAFF.